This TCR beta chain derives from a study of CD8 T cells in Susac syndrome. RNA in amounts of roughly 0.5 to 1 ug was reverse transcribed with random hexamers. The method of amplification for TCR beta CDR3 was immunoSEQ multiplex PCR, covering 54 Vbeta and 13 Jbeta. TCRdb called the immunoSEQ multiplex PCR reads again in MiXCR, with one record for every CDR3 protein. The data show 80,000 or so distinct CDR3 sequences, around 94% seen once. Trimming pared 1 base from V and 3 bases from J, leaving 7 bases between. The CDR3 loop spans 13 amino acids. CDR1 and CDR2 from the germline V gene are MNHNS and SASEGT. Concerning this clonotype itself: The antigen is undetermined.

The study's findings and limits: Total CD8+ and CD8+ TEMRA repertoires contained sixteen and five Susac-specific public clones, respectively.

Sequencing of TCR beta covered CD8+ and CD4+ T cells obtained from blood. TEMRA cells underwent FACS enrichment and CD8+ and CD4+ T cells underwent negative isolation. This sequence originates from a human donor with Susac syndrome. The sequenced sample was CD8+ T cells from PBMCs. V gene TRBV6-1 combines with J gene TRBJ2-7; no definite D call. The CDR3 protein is CASSEGSNYEQYF. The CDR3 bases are TGTGCCAGCAGTGAAGGGTCCAACTACGAGCAGTACTTC.